The TCR beta chain under discussion was sequenced for a study of STAT5B mutations in CD4+ large granular lymphocyte leukemia. Profiling relied on immunoSEQ multiplex PCR, and the TCRdb table lists in-frame clones only, not all of them. The table includes about 33,000 clones, approximately 80% detected once. Points from the study as a whole: Patient CD4-sorted repertoires looked more clonal than healthy CD4+ repertoires, even without putative leukemic clones.

With 6 bases removed from V and 4 bases from J, the gap between germline ends came to 15 bases. The germline CDR1 and CDR2 sequences are MDHEN and SYDVKM. The CDR3 runs 14 residues. To note about this clone: Its antigen is not known.

Sequenced: CD4+ T cells from blood buffy coats. This clonotype was sampled from a human donor in good health. The chain joins TRBV28 to TRBJ1-1; D call uncertain. The CDR3 here is CASRFPGSATEAFF. The CDR3, as DNA: TGTGCCAGCAGATTCCCGGGGAGTGCCACTGAAGCTTTCTTT.